A single sample is the source of the 5 T cell receptor beta chains below, sequenced in a study of cytomegalovirus exposure and HLA in healthy donors. Clones were sequenced by immunoSEQ multiplex PCR, and TCRdb holds only the in-frame ones, with some missing. The table includes fewer than 130,000 clones, more than 75% detected once. The sequenced sample consisted of PBMCs. The receptors originated from a young woman in good health and CMV-seropositive.

The chain has TRBV5-4 and TRBJ1-2, with D possibly TRBD1 on 5 matching bases. The V end lost 1 base, the J end lost 7 bases, and 8 bases lay between the germline ends. The CDR3 sequence is 12 residues long. In germline, CDR1 is SGHNT, CDR2 YYREEE (reference sequence). CDR3 in amino acids: CASSLIGAGYTF. The CDR3 DNA reads as TGTGCCAGCAGCTTGATAGGGGCTGGCTACACCTTC.

The chain couples TRBV5-1 to TRBJ2-7; 8 positions match TRBD2. J was trimmed by 4 bases and V by 1 base; bases with no gene match: 1. The germline gives CDR1 SGHRS, CDR2 YFSETQ. The CDR3 spans 13 residues. The CDR3 sequence: CASSLREGYEQYF. DNA for the CDR3: TGCGCCAGCAGCTTGCGGGAGGGTTACGAGCAGTACTTC. The full variable domain, with the rest looked up from reference TRBV5-1 and TRBJ2-7, is KAGVTQTPRYLIKTRGQQVTLSCSPISGHRSVSWYQQTPGQGLQFLFEYFSETQRNKGNFPGRFSGRQFSNSRSEMNVSTLELGDSALYLCASSLREGYEQYFGPGTRLTVT.

The V call is TRBV6-1, the J call TRBJ2-7; D is perhaps TRBD2 (5 bases). V lost 3 bases to trimming and J lost 2 bases, with 14 bases between them. There are 15 residues in the CDR3. Germline assignment: CDR1 MNHNS and CDR2 SASEGT. DNA for the CDR3: TGTGCCAGCAGTGATATAGGGAAAGCGGCCTACGAGCAGTACTTC. It translates to CASSDIGKAAYEQYF.

V is TRBV30 and J is TRBJ2-5; the match to TRBD1 covers 10 bases. The germline V gene encodes CDR1 GTSNPN and CDR2 SVGIG (reference sequence). V shed 2 bases and J 5 bases; nucleotides not matched to a gene: 5. The CDR3 runs to 14 residues. As DNA, the CDR3 is TGTGCCTGGAGTAAGACAGGGGGCCGGGAGACCCAGTACTTC. Protein sequence: CAWSKTGGRETQYF.

The CDR3 bases are TGCAGTGCGAGCCTTTCCTACGAGCAGTACTTC. Translation gives CSASLSYEQYF. The gene calls are TRBV20-1 and TRBJ2-7; D call uncertain. The V end lost 6 bases, the J end lost 1 base, and 7 bases lay between the germline ends. The CDR3 sequence is 11 residues long. CDR1 DFQATT and CDR2 SNEGSKA come from the germline V gene (reference sequence).